This T cell receptor (beta chain) was profiled in a study of cytomegalovirus exposure and HLA in healthy donors. Germline CDR1 reads MNHEY; CDR2 reads SMNVEV (reference sequence). There are 23 residues in the CDR3. V gave up 5 bases and J gave up 5 bases; unmatched junction bases: 32. Study observations and caveats: Sequencing had likely introduced a cluster of highly shared sequence variants as an artifact. Reported results showed that the classifier diagnosed cytomegalovirus status with high specificity and sensitivity. Among TCR beta chains of equal frequency, HLA-associated ones were more clonally expanded in a later analysis.

On this clone itself: No antigen is known for it.

The study ran its PCR with 60 Vbeta and 13 Jbeta primers. The repertoire was sequenced with immunoSEQ multiplex PCR; TCRdb's copy has only in-frame clones and lacks some. Among 150,000 to 200,000 clones listed, about 70% were seen once. Sequenced sample: PBMCs. This receptor was taken from a woman younger than 30 in good health and CMV-seropositive. The rearrangement links TRBV27 to TRBJ2-7; TRBD1 agrees at 11 bases. The CDR3 DNA sequence: TGTGCCAGCAGTCCCCTCGATATGGGATGGGATAAGACTCTCCAGGACAGGGGGCACGAGCAGTACTTC. Its protein is CASSPLDMGWDKTLQDRGHEQYF.